The present T cell receptor beta chain was sequenced within a study of neoadjuvant nivolumab and ipilimumab in lung cancer. Germline V CDR1 and CDR2: SNHLY, FYNNEI. V was trimmed by 6 bases and J by 3 bases, leaving 11 bases between them. CDR3 size: 13 residues. Assay used: immunoSEQ multiplex PCR; TCRdb lists only in-frame clones, some missing. The sample contains 15,000 to 20,000 clones, around 69% of which appear only once. The V gene is TRBV2, the J gene TRBJ1-1; unclear D gene. The specimen was tumor tissue, collected after neoadjuvant nivolumab, alone or with ipilimumab, at or shortly before surgery. This TCR was sampled from an adult with non-small cell lung cancer. This chain's CDR3 is CASSQDTDTEAFF. The CDR3 nucleotides are TGTGCCAGCAGCCAAGACACGGACACTGAAGCTTTCTTT.